This note documents a single T cell receptor beta chain sequence. The antigen is not known. These data are taken from a study of cytomegalovirus exposure and HLA in healthy donors. Whole-study findings and limits: Presence/absence results assume similar sequencing depth per donor, which may not hold.

Use of 60 Vbeta and 13 Jbeta primers characterized the PCR. In the authors' methods: In a later analysis, 8.5 million to 14 million of approximately 86 million unique beta chains occurred in at least two donors. Produced via immunoSEQ multiplex PCR; TCRdb's table is partial and in-frame only. V and J calls and clone size are those listed in that table; D and trimming were worked out from the DNA. The sample shows 200,000 or so clones, approximately 84% of them seen only once. Germline assignment: CDR1 MNHNS and CDR2 SASEGT. This CDR3 comprises 14 residues. The germline V and J ends were trimmed by 5 bases and 1 base, with 11 bases remaining between them.

The chain links TRBV6-1 to TRBJ1-1; a possible D gene is TRBD1 (6 bases). The sequenced material came from PBMCs. The sequence was collected from a woman aged 45-65 years in good health and CMV-seropositive. This chain's CDR3 is CASSWTATNTEAFF. In nucleotides, the CDR3 is TGTGCCAGCAGTTGGACAGCAACGAACACTGAAGCTTTCTTT.